Listed here are 4 T cell receptor beta chains from one sample, sequenced in a study of T cell changes during pregnancy in multiple sclerosis. TCRdb keeps only in-frame clones here, not all; method: immunoSEQ multiplex PCR. The sample includes some 45,000 clones, around 95% of them seen just once. The sequenced sample was CD8+ T cells from peripheral blood mononuclear cells, obtained in the first trimester of pregnancy. The receptors derive from a female donor with multiple sclerosis, enrolled in a pregnancy study.

Only a few counts were recorded for this clone. The chain has TRBV18 and TRBJ1-2, with 10 positions matching TRBD1. This CDR3 region has 15 residues. The V gene's germline CDR1 is KGHSH and CDR2 LQKENI. The V and J ends lost 6 bases and 2 bases, in that order; junction bases with no gene match: 6. CDR3 in amino acids: CASSLPGQGNYGYTF. The CDR3 DNA follows: TGTGCCAGCTCTCTCCCGGGACAGGGGAACTATGGCTACACCTTC.

This sequence joins TRBV6-1 and TRBJ1-5; 8 bases line up with TRBD1. Germline V gene data show CDR1 as MNHNS and CDR2 as SASEGT. Losses at the gene ends were 7 bases for V and 9 bases for J; bases not matched to a gene: 11. The length of the CDR3 is 14 residues. The CDR3 nucleotides are TGTGCCAGCAAAACAGACAGGGGCCCCACGCCCCAGCATTTT. This translates into CASKTDRGPTPQHF.

The J gene is TRBJ2-1, the V gene TRBV19; no clear D. Germline V CDR1 and CDR2: LNHDA, SQIVND (reference sequence). V gave up 5 bases and J gave up 10 bases, with 12 bases separating them. This CDR3 region has 12 residues. The CDR3 is CASSYAGLEQFF. Written as DNA, the CDR3 is TGTGCCAGTAGTTACGCAGGTCTAGAGCAGTTCTTC.

This clone was seen only once. The J gene is TRBJ2-3, the V gene TRBV11-1; TRBD2 matches at 8 bases. The CDR3 is 12 residues long. The germline V gene encodes CDR1 SGHAT and CDR2 FQDESV (reference sequence). Trimming cost V 6 bases and J 5 bases; bases outside gene matches: 1. CDR3: CASSLAGDTQYF. The CDR3 region has the DNA TGTGCCAGCAGTCTAGCGGGAGATACGCAGTATTTT.